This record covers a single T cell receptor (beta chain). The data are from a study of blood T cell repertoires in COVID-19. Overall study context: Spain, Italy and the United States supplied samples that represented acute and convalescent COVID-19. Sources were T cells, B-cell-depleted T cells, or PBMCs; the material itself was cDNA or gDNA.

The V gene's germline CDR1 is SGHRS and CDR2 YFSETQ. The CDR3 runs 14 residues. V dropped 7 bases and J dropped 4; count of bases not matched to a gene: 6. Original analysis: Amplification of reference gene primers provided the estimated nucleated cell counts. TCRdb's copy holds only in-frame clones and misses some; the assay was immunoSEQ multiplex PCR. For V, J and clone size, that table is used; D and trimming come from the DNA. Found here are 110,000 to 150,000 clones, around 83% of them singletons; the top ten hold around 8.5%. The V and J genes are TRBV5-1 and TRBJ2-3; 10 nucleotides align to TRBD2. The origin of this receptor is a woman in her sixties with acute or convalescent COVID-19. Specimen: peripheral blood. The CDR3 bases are TGCGCCAGCGCCCCGGGACTAGCGTCAGATACGCAGTATTTT. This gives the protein CASAPGLASDTQYF.